This T cell receptor beta chain was captured in a study of T cell clonotyping in hematopoietic cell transplantation. Study outcomes and limitations: Broader posttransplant TCR repertoire diversity was predicted by graft donor and pretransplant recipient Inverse Simpson Index values. CD4 and CD8 repertoire contributions could not be separated without sorting. Pathologically expanded recipient clonotypes increased progressively from day 30 to day 180 as diversity fell. At the given depth, recipient repertoires were over 97% de novo clonotypes.

With respect to this clone: The antigen is undetermined.

Trimming removed 8 bases at V and 7 bases at J, with 11 bases between. Germline CDR1 reads LNHDA; CDR2 reads SQIVND (reference sequence). This CDR3 contains 11 residues. Method: immunoSEQ multiplex PCR; TCRdb's copy keeps in-frame clones and lacks some. This table has 15,000 to 20,000 clones, roughly 84% appearing once. The J gene is TRBJ1-1, the V gene TRBV19; D is unresolved. The source material was peripheral blood mononuclear cells. The TCR sequence derives from a man between 60 and 70 years old in good health. Some clones in this sample may be carry-over from other donors' samples. In DNA, the CDR3 is TGTGCCAGTCGATTCGATGGTGAAGCTTTCTTT. Encoded protein: CASRFDGEAFF.